The 17 T cell receptor beta chains reported below all come from one sample, sequenced in a study of regulatory T cells in long-lasting Graves disease. Relying on iRepertoire HTBI primers and Arm-PCR of CDR3 regions, the team built TCR beta libraries. One entry per CDR3 protein, called by TCRdb with MiXCR from the multiplex PCR reads. The sample lists some 410,000 distinct CDR3 sequences, about 15% occurring once. Stated time point: newly diagnosed GD, antithyroid drugs for less than 3 months. Generation of the TCR library employed RNA extracted from PBMCs. The sample was also linked to a second study, of T cells in Graves' hyperthyroidism and ophthalmopathy.

The sequencing used peripheral blood mononuclear cells (PBMCs), collected at new diagnosis, from a patient treated with antithyroid drugs. The receptors shown here come from a woman aged 25 to 39 with Graves disease.

This clonotype was counted many times. J is TRBJ2-7 and V is TRBV6-2 or TRBV6-3; D call uncertain. V was clipped by 5 bases and J by 5 bases, with 13 bases between them. The CDR3 is 13 amino acids. The V gene's germline CDR1 is MNHEY and CDR2 SVGEGT. The CDR3: CASSTPNGNEQYF. The CDR3 nucleotides are TGTGCCAGCAGTACACCTAACGGTAACGAGCAGTACTTC.

At least ten counts were recorded for this clonotype. The rearrangement uses TRBV20-1 and TRBJ2-1; no reliable D call. CDR3 size: 12 residues. V was shortened by 0 bases and J by 10 bases, with 10 bases between the two germline ends. From germline, CDR1 is DFQATT and CDR2 SNEGSKA (reference sequence). The CDR3: CSARDPGWEQFF. In nucleotides, the CDR3 is TGCAGTGCTAGAGACCCCGGTTGGGAGCAGTTCTTC.

The chain employs TRBV5-6 and TRBJ1-2; 7 bases match TRBD1. With V trimmed by 2 bases and J by 0 bases, 13 bases remained unmatched. This CDR3 has 18 residues. Germline assignment: CDR1 SGHDT and CDR2 YYEEEE. CDR3: CASSFRSTGRIANYGYTF. The CDR3 coding sequence is TGTGCCAGCAGCTTCCGCTCGACAGGGAGGATAGCTAACTATGGCTACACCTTC.

This clonotype appeared a few times. V and J are TRBV28 and TRBJ2-4, with 7 bases that match TRBD1. The J segment lost 2 bases and the V segment lost 5 bases, leaving 3 bases of the junction unmatched. Germline V gene lookup returns CDR1 MDHEN and CDR2 SYDVKM. The CDR3 has 14 amino acids. The CDR3 region is CASSNRGTKNIQYF. CDR3 sequence (DNA): TGTGCCAGCAGTAACAGGGGAACCAAAAACATTCAGTACTTC. The full variable domain, in which reference TRBV28 and TRBJ2-4 provide the parts outside the CDR3, is DVKVTQSSRYLVKRTGEKVFLECVQDMDHENMFWYRQDPGLGLRLIYFSYDVKMKEKGDIPEGYSVSREKKERFSLILESASTNQTSMYLCASSNRGTKNIQYFGAGTRLSVL.

The gene calls are TRBV12-3 or TRBV12-4 and TRBJ2-1; D is unclear. This CDR3 has 15 amino acids. Trimming took off 8 bases at V and 9 bases at J, with 23 bases between the two ends. CDR3 DNA: TGTGCCAGCTGTCCCCCCGCCAGACCGGGCAGTGAGCAGTTCTTC. Encoded protein: CASCPPARPGSEQFF.

V usage is TRBV7-9 and J usage is TRBJ1-2; TRBD1 agrees at 7 bases. From germline, CDR1 is SEHNR and CDR2 FQNEAQ (reference sequence). Trimming cost V 5 bases and J 4 bases; bases outside gene matches: 10. This CDR3 is built from 15 residues. The CDR3 protein is CASSPGTASFYGYTF. In DNA form, the CDR3 reads TGTGCCAGCAGCCCCGGGACAGCGAGTTTCTATGGCTACACCTTC.

The chain employs TRBV10-2 and TRBJ2-7, with D hard to call. Trimming took off 8 bases at V and 0 bases at J, with 11 bases between the two ends. This CDR3 is built from 13 residues. Per the germline V gene, CDR1 is WSHSY and CDR2 is SAAADI. The CDR3 spells CASAPRVSYEQYF. The CDR3, as DNA: TGCGCCAGCGCTCCAAGGGTCTCCTACGAGCAGTACTTC.

This clonotype was counted only a few times. The V gene is TRBV7-9, the J gene TRBJ1-1, with 7 bases matching TRBD1. CDR1 and CDR2 (germline): SEHNR, FQNEAQ (reference sequence). This CDR3 region has 13 residues. V lost 10 bases, J lost 5 bases, and 10 bases stayed unmatched. DNA for the CDR3: TGTGCCACTATGAGGGGGCATAGGACTGAAGCTTTCTTT. This gives the protein CATMRGHRTEAFF. Variable domain in full (rest from reference TRBV7-9 and TRBJ1-1): DTGVSQNPRHKITKRGQNVTFRCDPISEHNRLYWYRQTLGQGPEFLTYFQNEAQLEKSRLLSDRFSAERPKGSFSTLEIQRTEQGDSAMYLCATMRGHRTEAFFGQGTRLTVV.

This clonotype has ten or more counts. The V and J genes are TRBV18 and TRBJ1-6; D might be TRBD1 (5 bases). Looked up from germline, CDR1 is KGHSH and CDR2 is LQKENI. V dropped 5 bases and J dropped 1 base, with 12 bases sitting between them. The CDR3 is made up of 16 amino acids. The CDR3 reads CASSNPGRSYNSPLHF. In nucleotides, the CDR3 is TGTGCCAGCTCAAACCCAGGGAGGTCCTATAATTCACCCCTCCACTTT.

The sample holds a few counts of this clonotype. The chain's CDR3 is CASRGMAGGEETQYF. For the CDR3, the DNA is TGTGCCAGCAGAGGGATGGCGGGAGGTGAAGAGACCCAGTACTTC. The chain carries TRBV27 and TRBJ2-5; 8 nucleotides agree with TRBD2. The V segment lost 6 bases and the J segment 3 bases; nucleotides outside the gene matches: 9. This CDR3 spans 15 amino acids. Germline CDR1 reads MNHEY; CDR2 reads SMNVEV (reference sequence).

This clonotype was counted ten times or more. V and J are TRBV20-1 and TRBJ2-7; 12 bases fit TRBD2. The germline gives CDR1 DFQATT, CDR2 SNEGSKA (reference sequence). This CDR3 region has 15 residues. The trim removed 3 bases at V and 1 base at J, leaving 4 bases unmatched. DNA for the CDR3: TGCAGTGCTAGGGAGACTAGCGGGAGTTCCTACGAGCAGTACTTC. Residues: CSARETSGSSYEQYF.

This clonotype was seen ten or more times. The chain links TRBV28 to TRBJ1-5; D is unclear. The CDR3 totals 14 residues. With 5 bases removed from V and 6 bases from J, the gap between germline ends came to 14 bases. The germline gives CDR1 MDHEN, CDR2 SYDVKM. The CDR3 reads CASSPPLTAQPQHF. The CDR3 DNA reads as TGTGCCAGCAGTCCCCCTTTAACAGCTCAGCCCCAGCATTTT.

The chain is built from TRBV7-9 and TRBJ1-1; possible D gene TRBD1, 6 bases. The germline V gene has CDR1 SEHNR and CDR2 FQNEAQ (reference sequence). CDR3 size: 16 residues. V was clipped by 0 bases and J by 2 bases, with 13 bases between them. CDR3 sequence: CASSLATGLFNTEAFF. DNA of the CDR3: TGTGCCAGCAGCTTAGCCACAGGGTTATTTAACACTGAAGCTTTCTTT.

Many counts were recorded for this clonotype. The chain links TRBV6-2 or TRBV6-3 to TRBJ1-5; D remains unclear. V shed 5 bases and J shed 3 bases, with 11 bases lying between them. Germline assignment: CDR1 MNHEY and CDR2 SVGEGT. This CDR3 is built from 14 residues. The CDR3: CASSNRALNQPQHF. The DNA of the CDR3 is TGTGCCAGCAGTAACCGGGCCCTCAATCAGCCCCAGCATTTT.

This clonotype appeared many times. The CDR3 nucleotides are TGCGCCAGCAGCCCCGCAGGACAGGGGTTCCACGGGGAGCTGTTTTTT. Its translation is CASSPAGQGFHGELFF. The chain is built from TRBV5-1 and TRBJ2-2, with 9 positions matching TRBD1. This CDR3 is 16 amino acids long. Trimming removed 4 bases from V and 7 bases from J; junction bases left unmatched: 11. Germline CDR1 is SGHRS and CDR2 is YFSETQ.

This clonotype was picked up a small number of times. This chain uses TRBV3-1 with TRBJ2-7, with D perhaps being TRBD1 or TRBD2 (5 bases each). This CDR3 is built from 16 residues. V was pared by 1 base and J by 0 bases, with 13 bases between. Germline V gene lookup returns CDR1 LGHDT and CDR2 YNNKEL (reference sequence). The CDR3 reads CASSQVSAGSSYEQYF. The CDR3 bases are TGTGCCAGCAGCCAAGTTTCGGCAGGGAGCTCCTACGAGCAGTACTTC.

This clonotype was seen many times. The chain recombines TRBV13 with TRBJ1-4; 11 bases are a match to TRBD1. V trimming: 2 bases; J trimming: 5 bases; junction bases outside the gene matches: 1. The CDR3 contains 15 residues. CDR1 is PRHDT and CDR2 is FYEKMQ in the germline V gene (reference sequence). DNA for the CDR3: TGTGCCAGCAGCTTAAGGACAGGGGGCAATGAAAAACTGTTTTTT. It specifies CASSLRTGGNEKLFF.